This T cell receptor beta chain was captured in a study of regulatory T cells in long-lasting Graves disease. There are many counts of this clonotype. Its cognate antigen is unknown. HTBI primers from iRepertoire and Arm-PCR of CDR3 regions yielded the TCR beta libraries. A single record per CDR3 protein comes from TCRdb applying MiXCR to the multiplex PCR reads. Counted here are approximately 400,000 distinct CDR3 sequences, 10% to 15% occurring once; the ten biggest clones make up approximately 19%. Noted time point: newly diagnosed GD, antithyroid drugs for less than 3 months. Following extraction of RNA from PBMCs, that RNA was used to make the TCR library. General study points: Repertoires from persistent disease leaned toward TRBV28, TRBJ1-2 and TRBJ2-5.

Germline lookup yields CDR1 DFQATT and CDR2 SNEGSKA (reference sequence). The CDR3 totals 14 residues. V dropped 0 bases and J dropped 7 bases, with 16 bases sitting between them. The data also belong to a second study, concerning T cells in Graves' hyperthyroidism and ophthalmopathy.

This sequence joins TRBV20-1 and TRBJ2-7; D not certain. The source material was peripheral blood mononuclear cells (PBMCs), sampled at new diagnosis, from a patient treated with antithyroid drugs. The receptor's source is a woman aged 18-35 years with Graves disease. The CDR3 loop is CSARDLVLSGEQYF. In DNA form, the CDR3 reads TGCAGTGCTAGAGATTTAGTCCTCTCCGGAGAGCAGTACTTC.